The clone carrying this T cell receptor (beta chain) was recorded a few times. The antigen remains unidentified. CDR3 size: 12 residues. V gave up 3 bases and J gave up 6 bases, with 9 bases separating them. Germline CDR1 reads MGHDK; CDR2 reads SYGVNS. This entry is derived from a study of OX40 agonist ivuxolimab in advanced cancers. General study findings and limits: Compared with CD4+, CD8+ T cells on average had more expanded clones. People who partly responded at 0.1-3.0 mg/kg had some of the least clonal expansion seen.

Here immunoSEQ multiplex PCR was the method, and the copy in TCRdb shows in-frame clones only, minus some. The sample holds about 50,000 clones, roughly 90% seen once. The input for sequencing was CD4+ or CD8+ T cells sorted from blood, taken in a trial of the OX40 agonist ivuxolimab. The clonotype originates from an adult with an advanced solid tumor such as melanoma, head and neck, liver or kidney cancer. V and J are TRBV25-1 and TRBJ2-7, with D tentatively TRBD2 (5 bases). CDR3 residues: CASSDRGLEQYF. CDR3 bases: TGTGCCAGCAGTGACCGAGGACTCGAGCAGTACTTC.